This passage covers 30 T cell receptor beta chains from one sample sequenced in a study of blood T cell repertoires in COVID-19. Repertoires were generated with immunoSEQ multiplex PCR, while TCRdb's copy carries only in-frame clones and drops some. The table lists approximately 350,000 clones, about 89% of them singletons, with 1% to 1.5% in the top ten. Sequencing was performed on peripheral blood. The receptors shown here come from a man aged 35 to 55 with acute or convalescent COVID-19.

This clone was counted once. The V and J genes are TRBV6-6 and TRBJ1-1; weak D call: TRBD1 (5 bases). CDR1 is MNHNY, CDR2 SVGAGI, per germline (reference sequence). V was cut by 2 bases and J by 4 bases, with 8 bases left in between. CDR3 size: 13 residues. CDR3 protein: CASSYRGLTEAFF. The DNA of the CDR3 is TGTGCCAGCAGTTACAGGGGCCTCACTGAAGCTTTCTTT.

The chain is built from TRBV4-1 and TRBJ1-6; D gene ambiguous. The CDR3 contains 20 residues. Germline loops: CDR1 MGHRA, CDR2 YSYEKL. V was cut by 4 bases and J by 0 bases, with 22 bases left in between. The CDR3: CASSLRGSPSTGSYNSPLHF. DNA of the CDR3: TGCGCCAGCAGCCTTCGCGGTAGCCCCTCTACCGGCTCCTATAATTCACCCCTCCACTTT.

This clone was seen a single time. The genes are TRBV10-3 and TRBJ1-4; D might be TRBD1 (6 bases). Germline V CDR1 and CDR2: ENHRY, SYGVKD. Deletions cut 0 bases from V and 5 bases from J, with 16 bases between. The CDR3 is 17 residues long. CDR3: CAISESGSGALNEKLFF. The CDR3 nucleotides are TGTGCCATCAGTGAGTCCGGGTCAGGGGCGCTGAATGAAAAACTGTTTTTT.

This chain uses TRBV15 with TRBJ1-6; no clear D. The CDR3 is made up of 17 amino acids. Germline values: CDR1 LNHNV, CDR2 YYDKDF (reference sequence). Trimming took 1 base from V and 10 from J, leaving 20 bases between them. CDR3 in amino acids: CATSRVPQTELKSPLHF. The CDR3 coding sequence is TGTGCCACCAGCAGAGTACCTCAAACCGAGTTGAAATCACCCCTCCACTTT.

J is TRBJ2-7 and V is TRBV27, with 7 bases fitting TRBD1. CDR1 is MNHEY and CDR2 is SMNVEV in the germline V gene (reference sequence). J was trimmed by 1 base and V by 6 bases; bases with no gene match: 6. CDR3 length equals 14 residues. The CDR3 is CASSSDRDSYEQYF. CDR3 DNA sequence: TGTGCCAGCAGCTCTGACAGGGATTCCTACGAGCAGTACTTC.

The V gene is TRBV25-1, the J gene TRBJ2-1; the match to TRBD2 covers 10 bases. With V trimmed by 0 bases and J by 4 bases, 9 bases remained unmatched. The CDR3 totals 18 residues. The germline CDR1 and CDR2 sequences are MGHDK and SYGVNS. The CDR3 here is CASSEYSRASGSYNEQFF. The CDR3 DNA reads as TGTGCCAGCAGTGAATATTCGCGGGCTAGCGGGAGTTACAATGAGCAGTTCTTC. The whole variable domain, filled in from reference TRBV25-1 and TRBJ2-1, reads EADIYQTPRYLVIGTGKKITLECSQTMGHDKMYWYQQDPGMELHLIHYSYGVNSTEKGDLSSESTVSRIRTEHFPLTLESARPSHTSQYLCASSEYSRASGSYNEQFFGPGTRLTVL.

The chain has TRBV9 and TRBJ2-5; a weak D match, TRBD2 (7 bases). Trimming removed 0 bases from V and 1 base from J, with 19 bases in between. This CDR3 contains 18 residues. Germline lookup yields CDR1 SGDLS and CDR2 YYNGEE. CDR3 residues: CASSVAGGGGRIQETQYF. CDR3 sequence (DNA): TGTGCCAGCAGCGTAGCTGGAGGGGGGGGACGGATCCAAGAGACCCAGTACTTC.

The gene calls are TRBV5-1 and TRBJ1-2, with 9 bases matching TRBD1. Looked up from germline, CDR1 is SGHRS and CDR2 is YFSETQ. This CDR3 is built from 14 residues. J gave up 8 bases and V 1 base, and 6 bases lay outside the gene matches. The CDR3 DNA reads as TGCGCCAGCAGCTTGACAGGGGGCGCAAGGGGCTACACCTTC. Translated: CASSLTGGARGYTF.

Written as DNA, the CDR3 is TGTGCCAGCAGTTACTCGACAGCTGTCCGGAATTCACCCCTCCACTTT. Amino acid sequence: CASSYSTAVRNSPLHF. The chain carries TRBV6-5 and TRBJ1-6; tentative D call: TRBD1 (5 bases). Looked up from germline, CDR1 is MNHEY and CDR2 is SVGAGI. The V and J ends lost 0 bases and 7 bases respectively, with 13 bases between them. The CDR3 length is 16 residues.

CDR3 coding DNA: TGCAGCGTTGAAGACCCGAGCCGCCCGGACTCGTCAGGCAATCAGCCCCAGCATTTT. Amino acid sequence: CSVEDPSRPDSSGNQPQHF. This rearrangement joins TRBV29-1 to TRBJ1-5, with D uncertain. Germline assignment: CDR1 SQVTM and CDR2 ANQGSEA. Between the trimmed V and J ends, which lost 0 bases and 2 bases, there was a span of 23 bases. This CDR3 contains 19 residues.

The J gene is TRBJ1-5, the V gene TRBV6-5; no reliable D call. V lost 9 bases and J lost 1, with 10 bases in between. The CDR3 loop spans 13 amino acids. In germline, CDR1 is MNHEY, CDR2 SVGAGI. The DNA for the CDR3 is TGTGCCAGGAAAATAGTGAGCAATCAGCCCCAGCATTTT. This sequence encodes CARKIVSNQPQHF.

This chain uses TRBV11-2 with TRBJ1-1, with a tentative D call TRBD1 (6 bases). The CDR3 runs to 15 residues. From germline, CDR1 is SGHAT and CDR2 FQNNGV. Deletions cut 3 bases from V and 2 bases from J, with 13 bases between. The CDR3 coding sequence is TGTGCCAGCAGCTTCGGCACAGGGTTTAACACTGAAGCTTTCTTT. Protein sequence: CASSFGTGFNTEAFF.

The rearrangement uses TRBV29-1 and TRBJ1-4; no clear D. The CDR3 extends over 14 amino acids. CDR1 and CDR2 (germline): SQVTM, ANQGSEA. Trimming took 6 bases from V and 0 from J, leaving 11 bases between them. CDR3 amino acids: CSVLTETTNEKLFF. CDR3 DNA sequence: TGCAGCGTCCTAACAGAGACAACTAATGAAAAACTGTTTTTT.

In nucleotides, the CDR3 is TGTGCCAGCAGCCAAGGTGGCGGGGGGGCCTACGAGCAGTACTTC. The encoded protein is CASSQGGGGAYEQYF. The chain is built from TRBV4-2 and TRBJ2-7, with TRBD2 matching over 9 bases. This CDR3 has 15 residues. Germline CDR1 reads LGHNA; CDR2 reads YNFKEQ. V gave up 1 base and J gave up 2 bases; unmatched junction bases: 3.

The sample holds one count of this clone. The rearrangement uses TRBV13 and TRBJ2-5; 7 nucleotides align to TRBD1. Trimming at V came to 4 bases and at J to 5 bases, leaving 13 bases not matched to a gene. Germline CDR1 is PRHDT and CDR2 is FYEKMQ (reference sequence). The CDR3 is made up of 16 amino acids. This CDR3 is CASSSMTGIDRETQYF. CDR3 in DNA: TGTGCCAGCAGCTCGATGACAGGGATAGATAGGGAGACCCAGTACTTC.

V and J are TRBV9 and TRBJ2-7; 8 nucleotides agree with TRBD2. Germline assignment: CDR1 SGDLS and CDR2 YYNGEE. The CDR3 is 14 amino acids. V was pared by 3 bases and J by 6 bases, with 8 bases of the junction left unmatched. The CDR3 is CASSATSEEGEQYF. Here the CDR3 DNA reads TGTGCCAGCAGCGCGACTAGCGAAGAGGGCGAGCAGTACTTC. Variable domain in full (rest from reference TRBV9 and TRBJ2-7): DSGVTQTPKHLITATGQRVTLRCSPRSGDLSVYWYQQSLDQGLQFLIQYYNGEERAKGNILERFSAQQFPDLHSELNLSSLELGDSALYFCASSATSEEGEQYFGPGTRLTVT.

The gene calls are TRBV9 and TRBJ1-2, with D possibly being TRBD1 (6 bases). V lost 1 base and J lost 2, with 12 bases in between. The CDR3 has 15 residues. Germline loops: CDR1 SGDLS, CDR2 YYNGEE. The CDR3 reads CASSVSHRANYGYTF. The DNA for the CDR3 is TGTGCCAGCAGCGTATCTCACAGGGCGAACTATGGCTACACCTTC.

The chain is built from TRBV2 and TRBJ2-6, with D unresolved. Germline-derived CDR1 and CDR2 are SNHLY and FYNNEI. The CDR3 contains 14 residues. Trimming cost V 6 bases and J 0 bases, with 6 bases left between them. The CDR3 DNA reads TGTGCCAGCAGAGTCAGCTCTGGGGCCAACGTCCTGACTTTC. Its translation is CASRVSSGANVLTF.

The chain has TRBV6-5 and TRBJ1-2; 11 bases line up with TRBD1. Germline V gene sequence: CDR1 MNHEY, CDR2 SVGAGI. With 6 bases clipped from V and 8 bases from J, the junction kept 5 bases outside the gene matches. This CDR3 region has 13 residues. DNA for the CDR3: TGTGCCAGCAGCCGGACAGGGGGCGGCGGCTACACCTTC. It yields the protein CASSRTGGGGYTF.

This clone was picked up one time. The chain recombines TRBV24-1 with TRBJ1-2; D gene ambiguous. The V end lost 6 bases, the J end lost 3 bases, and 7 bases lay between the germline ends. The CDR3 has 12 amino acids. Germline loops: CDR1 KGHDR, CDR2 SFDVKD. As DNA, the CDR3 is TGTGCCACCAGTTTCGGGGACTATGGCTACACCTTC. It yields the protein CATSFGDYGYTF.

V usage is TRBV10-3 and J usage is TRBJ1-3; a possible D gene is TRBD1 (6 bases). Germline V gene sequence: CDR1 ENHRY, CDR2 SYGVKD. The CDR3 runs to 13 residues. V was clipped by 8 bases and J by 3 bases, with 11 bases between them. CDR3 bases: TGTGCCATCCGGGACATCGATGGAAACACCATATATTTT. It specifies CAIRDIDGNTIYF.

V and J are TRBV19 and TRBJ2-7; maybe TRBD1 (5 bases). V was pared by 1 base and J by 4 bases, with 11 bases between. The length of the CDR3 is 14 residues. Looked up from germline, CDR1 is LNHDA and CDR2 is SQIVND (reference sequence). CDR3 loop: CASSIANKGYEQYF. The CDR3 DNA sequence: TGTGCCAGTAGTATAGCAAACAAGGGGTACGAGCAGTACTTC.

Only one count was recorded for this clone. This chain joins TRBV19 and TRBJ2-6, with 7 bases fitting TRBD1. V shed 5 bases and J 1 base; nucleotides not matched to a gene: 5. The CDR3 runs 16 residues. Germline assignment: CDR1 LNHDA and CDR2 SQIVND (reference sequence). CDR3 amino acids: CASSLGTASGANVLTF. Here the CDR3 DNA reads TGTGCCAGTAGTCTCGGGACAGCATCTGGGGCCAACGTCCTGACTTTC. The entire variable domain, with the rest obtained from reference TRBV19 and TRBJ2-6, is as follows: DGGITQSPKYLFRKEGQNVTLSCEQNLNHDAMYWYRQDPGQGLRLIYYSQIVNDFQKGDIAEGYSVSREKKESFPLTVTSAQKNPTAFYLCASSLGTASGANVLTFGAGSRLTVL.

The V and J genes are TRBV28 and TRBJ1-6; 9 positions match TRBD1. The CDR3 is made up of 14 amino acids. Germline V gene data show CDR1 as MDHEN and CDR2 as SYDVKM. The V segment lost 6 bases and the J segment 10 bases; nucleotides outside the gene matches: 7. Written as DNA, the CDR3 is TGTGCCAGCAGCCACAGGGGGCGCAGGTCACCCCTCCACTTT. This gives the protein CASSHRGRRSPLHF.

The chain joins TRBV30 to TRBJ2-2, with 7 positions matching TRBD1. The germline V gene encodes CDR1 GTSNPN and CDR2 SVGIG (reference sequence). V shed 5 bases and J 6 bases; nucleotides not matched to a gene: 6. The CDR3 is 13 residues long. DNA of the CDR3: TGTGCCTGGGACAGGGTTCGATCCGGGGAGCTGTTTTTT. Amino acids: CAWDRVRSGELFF.

This clone was recorded once. The chain couples TRBV29-1 to TRBJ2-7; 10 bases line up with TRBD1. CDR1 SQVTM and CDR2 ANQGSEA come from the germline V gene. The CDR3 contains 17 residues. V lost 0 bases to trimming and J lost 6 bases; unmatched junction nucleotides: 14. CDR3 sequence: CSVEDRGGTGVTGEQYF. In DNA, the CDR3 is TGCAGCGTTGAAGATAGGGGTGGGACAGGGGTGACCGGCGAGCAGTACTTC.

The chain has TRBV5-8 and TRBJ1-6; D is possibly TRBD1 (6 bases). This CDR3 is 15 amino acids long. V was shortened by 3 bases and J by 4 bases, with 11 bases between the two germline ends. Germline assignment: CDR1 SGHTS and CDR2 YDEGEE. The CDR3, as DNA: TGTGCCAGCAGCTCGTACAGGGTGTATAATTCACCCCTCCACTTT. This translates into CASSSYRVYNSPLHF.

The chain is built from TRBV5-4 and TRBJ1-2, with 8 bases matching TRBD1. This CDR3 region has 14 residues. Germline CDR1 SGHNT, CDR2 YYREEE (reference sequence). V was pared by 2 bases and J by 4 bases, with 4 bases of the junction left unmatched. The DNA for the CDR3 is TGTGCCAGCAGCTTCGCCGGGACAGGCTATGGCTACACCTTC. Translation gives CASSFAGTGYGYTF.

The genes are TRBV4-2 and TRBJ1-5, with TRBD1 matching over 8 bases. This CDR3 region has 20 residues. J was trimmed by 0 bases and V by 0 bases; bases with no gene match: 13. Germline V gives CDR1 LGHNA, CDR2 YNFKEQ. The CDR3 DNA follows: TGTGCCAGCAGCCAAGATTCGGCCAGGGGGCGTCCCTATAGCAATCAGCCCCAGCATTTT. Translating gives CASSQDSARGRPYSNQPQHF.

The chain links TRBV7-9 to TRBJ2-7; no clear D gene. Trimming shortened V by 1 base and J by 7 bases, and 8 bases separated the two germline ends. CDR3 size: 12 residues. The germline V gene has CDR1 SEHNR and CDR2 FQNEAQ (reference sequence). For the CDR3, the DNA is TGTGCCAGCAGCTTAGACTCCCAAGAGCAGTACTTC. Its translation is CASSLDSQEQYF.